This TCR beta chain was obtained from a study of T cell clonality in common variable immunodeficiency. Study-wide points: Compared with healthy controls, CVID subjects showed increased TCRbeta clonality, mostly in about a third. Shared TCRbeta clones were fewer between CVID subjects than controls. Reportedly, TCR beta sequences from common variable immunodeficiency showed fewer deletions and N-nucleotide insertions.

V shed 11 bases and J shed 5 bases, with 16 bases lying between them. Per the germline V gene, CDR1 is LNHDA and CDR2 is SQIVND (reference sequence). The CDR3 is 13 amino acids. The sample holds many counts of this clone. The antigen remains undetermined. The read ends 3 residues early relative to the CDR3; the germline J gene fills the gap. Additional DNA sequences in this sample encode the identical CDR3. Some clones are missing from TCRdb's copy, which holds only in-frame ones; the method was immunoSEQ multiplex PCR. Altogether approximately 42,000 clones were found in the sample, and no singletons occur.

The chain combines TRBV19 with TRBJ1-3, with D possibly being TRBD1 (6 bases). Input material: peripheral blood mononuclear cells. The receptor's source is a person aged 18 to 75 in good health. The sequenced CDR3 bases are TGTGCCGTACAGGGAGCGCAGCGAAACACC. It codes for CAVQGAQRNT. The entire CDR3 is CAVQGAQRNTIYF.